A selection of T cell receptor beta chains follows, all from one sample in a study of blood T cell repertoires in COVID-19. Using immunoSEQ multiplex PCR, the repertoire was profiled, and TCRdb retains in-frame clones only, with some absent. The sample consists of about 320,000 clones, approximately 82% of them appearing once. The sample taken for sequencing was peripheral blood. The origin of the receptors is a woman in her forties or fifties with acute or convalescent COVID-19. Both conserved end residues are part of each CDR3. D genes are given only for firm matches. The listing skips clone size in some rows; elsewhere it reads once, few, many or a size class.

>-|TRBV6-4|TRBJ2-2|TRBD2
TGTGCCAGCAGACTAGCGGGAGAGGTCGGGGAGCTGTTTTTT
CASRLAGEVGELFF
>-|TRBV6-5|TRBJ2-5|TRBD2
TGTGCCAGCAGAAAACGGGGGGGCGTGGAGACCCAGTACTTC
CASRKRGGVETQYF
>few|TRBV27|TRBJ1-2|TRBD1
TGTGCCAGCGGGGGACAGAACTATGGCTACACCTTC
CASGGQNYGYTF
>-|TRBV2|TRBJ2-3|-
TGTGCCAGCAGTTGGGTGAAGGGGCAAGATACGCAGTATTTT
CASSWVKGQDTQYF
>-|TRBV7-9|TRBJ2-4|TRBD1
TGTGCCAGCAGCGGGGACAGGGGTGACAAAAACATTCAGTACTTC
CASSGDRGDKNIQYF
>-|TRBV5-1|TRBJ2-5|TRBD2
TGCGCCAGCAGCTTTCTAGCGGGGGGGCCTTCTAGTGTGTCGGAGACCCAGTACTTC
CASSFLAGGPSSVSETQYF
>-|TRBV12-5|TRBJ1-5|-
TGTGCTAGTGGTTTGCCGGGAGATCAGCCCCAGCATTTT
CASGLPGDQPQHF
>-|TRBV25-1|TRBJ2-2|-
TGTGCCAGCAGTGTGCCCCGAGGGAACGGGGAGCTGTTTTTT
CASSVPRGNGELFF
>-|TRBV7-2|TRBJ1-5|-
TGTGCCAGCAGCTCGTTCAATCAGCCCCAGCATTTT
CASSSFNQPQHF
>-|TRBV2|TRBJ2-5|TRBD2
TGTGCCAGCAGTGTCGGTCTGGGGGAGGGAGAGACCCAGTACTTC
CASSVGLGEGETQYF
>-|TRBV19|TRBJ2-2|TRBD2
TGTGCCAGTATGGAACATGGACTAGCAAGTGGCGGGGAGCTGTTTTTT
CASMEHGLASGGELFF
>few|TRBV5-1|TRBJ1-5|-
TGCGCCAGCAGTATAAATTCCGATCAGCCCCAGCATTTT
CASSINSDQPQHF
>-|TRBV7-9|TRBJ1-2|-
TGTGCCAGCAGCTTAGGAGGGTCCGACCGGCGGTACACCTTC
CASSLGGSDRRYTF
>few|TRBV5-1|TRBJ1-1|-
TGCGCCAGCAGCCCATGGGGGGGAACTGAAGCTTTCTTT
CASSPWGGTEAFF
>-|TRBV4-1|TRBJ2-3|TRBD2
TGCGCCAGCAGCCCATTAGGACTAGCGGGAGGAGGGGGGACAGATACGCAGTATTTT
CASSPLGLAGGGGTDTQYF
>once|TRBV11-2|TRBJ1-2|-
TGTGCCAGCAGTCCAAAGATATCCAGGGTCTATAGCTATGGCTACACCTTC
CASSPKISRVYSYGYTF
>-|TRBV29-1|TRBJ1-2|-
TGCAGCGCTGGGGGGGGCGTCTTCTATGGCTACACCTTC
CSAGGGVFYGYTF
>-|TRBV10-2|TRBJ1-5|-
TGCGCCAGCAGTGAGAGGGGAAGGTCCAATCAGCCCCAGCATTTT
CASSERGRSNQPQHF
>-|TRBV28|TRBJ1-6|TRBD1
TGTGCCAGCAGTTCGCTCGGACAGGGGGCGGGTTCACCCCTCCACTTT
CASSSLGQGAGSPLHF
>-|TRBV4-2|TRBJ1-2|-
TGTGCCAGCAGCCAAGATATGGGAGGATTCTATGGCTACACCTTC
CASSQDMGGFYGYTF
>once|TRBV24-1|TRBJ1-2|-
TGTGCCACCAGTGCCGGACAGTTTTATGGCTACACCTTC
CATSAGQFYGYTF
>-|TRBV7-3|TRBJ2-6|-
TGTGCCAGCAGCTTAAATGGGCGGGACAACCGGGGGGAGGCCGGGGCCAACGTCCTGACTTTC
CASSLNGRDNRGEAGANVLTF
>-|TRBV5-1|TRBJ2-1|-
TGCGCCAGCAGCGACGGGACTGGCCTTTACAATGAGCAGTTCTTC
CASSDGTGLYNEQFF
>-|TRBV29-1|TRBJ2-2|TRBD2
TGCAGCGTAGGACGGGGGGACACCGGGGAGCTGTTTTTT
CSVGRGDTGELFF
>once|TRBV2|TRBJ1-5|TRBD1
TGTGCCAGCAGTGGGACAGGGGGCAATCAGCCCCAGCATTTT
CASSGTGGNQPQHF
>-|TRBV24-1|TRBJ2-3|TRBD1
TGTGCCGCACAGGGGCGATCTAGCACAGATACGCAGTATTTT
CAAQGRSSTDTQYF